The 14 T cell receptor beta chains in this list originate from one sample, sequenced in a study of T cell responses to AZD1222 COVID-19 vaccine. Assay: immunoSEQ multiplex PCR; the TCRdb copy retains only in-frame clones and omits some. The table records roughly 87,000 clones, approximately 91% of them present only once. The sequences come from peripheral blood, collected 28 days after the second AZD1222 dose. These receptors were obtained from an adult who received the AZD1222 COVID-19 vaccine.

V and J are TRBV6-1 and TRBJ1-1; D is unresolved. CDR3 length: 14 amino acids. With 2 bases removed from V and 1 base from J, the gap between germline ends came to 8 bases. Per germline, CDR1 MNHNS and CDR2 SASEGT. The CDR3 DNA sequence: TGTGCCAGCAGTGAAATCCGGGGGAACACTGAAGCTTTCTTT. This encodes CASSEIRGNTEAFF.

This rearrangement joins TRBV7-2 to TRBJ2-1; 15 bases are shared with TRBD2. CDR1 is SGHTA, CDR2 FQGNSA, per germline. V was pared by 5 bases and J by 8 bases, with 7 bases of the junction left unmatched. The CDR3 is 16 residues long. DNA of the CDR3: TGTGCCAGCAGCAGAAGGACTAGCGGGGGGGCCCATGAGCAGTTCTTC. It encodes CASSRRTSGGAHEQFF.

The CDR3 reads CASSVGGDSNQPQHF. As DNA, the CDR3 is TGTGCCAGCAGCGTAGGAGGGGATAGCAATCAGCCCCAGCATTTT. This chain uses TRBV9 with TRBJ1-5, with a tentative D call TRBD1 (5 bases). The CDR3 totals 15 residues. Looked up from germline, CDR1 is SGDLS and CDR2 is YYNGEE. Trimming removed 0 bases at V and 0 bases at J, with 7 bases between.

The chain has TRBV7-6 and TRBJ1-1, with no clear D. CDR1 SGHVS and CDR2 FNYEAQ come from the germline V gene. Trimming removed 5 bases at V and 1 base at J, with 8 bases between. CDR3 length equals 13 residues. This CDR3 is CASSPSGNTEAFF. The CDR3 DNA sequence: TGTGCCAGCAGCCCTTCCGGGAACACTGAAGCTTTCTTT.

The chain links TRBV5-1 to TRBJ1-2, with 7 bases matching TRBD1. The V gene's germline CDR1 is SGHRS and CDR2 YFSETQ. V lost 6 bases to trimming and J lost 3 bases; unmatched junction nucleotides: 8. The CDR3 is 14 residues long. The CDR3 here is CASTNAGTDYGYTF. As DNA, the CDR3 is TGCGCCAGCACCAACGCTGGGACAGACTATGGCTACACCTTC.

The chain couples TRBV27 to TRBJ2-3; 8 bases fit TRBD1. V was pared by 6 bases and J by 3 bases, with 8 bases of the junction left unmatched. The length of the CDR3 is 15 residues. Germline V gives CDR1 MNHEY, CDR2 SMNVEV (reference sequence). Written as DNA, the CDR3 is TGTGCCAGCAGAACAGGGGGTAGTGGGACAGATACGCAGTATTTT. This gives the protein CASRTGGSGTDTQYF.

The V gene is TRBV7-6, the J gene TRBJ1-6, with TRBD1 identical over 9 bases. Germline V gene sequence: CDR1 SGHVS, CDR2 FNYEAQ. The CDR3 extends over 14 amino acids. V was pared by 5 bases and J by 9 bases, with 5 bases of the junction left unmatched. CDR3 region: CASSGDRVTSPLHF. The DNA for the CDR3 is TGTGCCAGCAGCGGGGACAGGGTTACTTCACCCCTCCACTTT.

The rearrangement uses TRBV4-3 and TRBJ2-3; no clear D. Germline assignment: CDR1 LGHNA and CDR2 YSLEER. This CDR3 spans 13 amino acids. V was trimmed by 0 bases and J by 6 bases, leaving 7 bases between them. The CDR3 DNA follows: TGCGCCAGCAGCCAAGATCCGGAGGATACGCAGTATTTT. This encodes CASSQDPEDTQYF.

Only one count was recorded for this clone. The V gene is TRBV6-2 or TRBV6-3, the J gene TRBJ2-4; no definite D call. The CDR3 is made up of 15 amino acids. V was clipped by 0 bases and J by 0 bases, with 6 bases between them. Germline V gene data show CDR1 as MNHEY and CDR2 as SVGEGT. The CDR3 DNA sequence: TGTGCCAGCAGTTACTCATTGCTAGCCAAAAACATTCAGTACTTC. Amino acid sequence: CASSYSLLAKNIQYF.

The CDR3, as DNA: TGTGCCAGCAGCCAAGTAGTGGCTGGCGAGCAGTACTTC. This gives the protein CASSQVVAGEQYF. V gene TRBV3-1 (or the pseudogene TRBV3-2) combines with J gene TRBJ2-7; D unclear. The CDR3 spans 13 residues. Trimming removed 1 base from V and 6 bases from J, with 10 bases in between. Per germline, CDR1 LGHDT and CDR2 YNNKEL (reference sequence).

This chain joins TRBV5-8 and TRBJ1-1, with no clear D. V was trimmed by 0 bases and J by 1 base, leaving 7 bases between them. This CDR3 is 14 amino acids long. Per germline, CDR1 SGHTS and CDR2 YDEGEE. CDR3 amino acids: CASSLGGRNTEAFF. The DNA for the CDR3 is TGTGCCAGCAGCTTGGGGGGTCGGAACACTGAAGCTTTCTTT.

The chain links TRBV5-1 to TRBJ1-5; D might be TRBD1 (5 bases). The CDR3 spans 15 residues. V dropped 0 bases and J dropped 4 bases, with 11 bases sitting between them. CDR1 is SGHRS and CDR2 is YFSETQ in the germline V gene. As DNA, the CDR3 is TGCGCCAGCAGCTTGGATCCGGGGCAAAATCAGCCCCAGCATTTT. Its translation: CASSLDPGQNQPQHF.

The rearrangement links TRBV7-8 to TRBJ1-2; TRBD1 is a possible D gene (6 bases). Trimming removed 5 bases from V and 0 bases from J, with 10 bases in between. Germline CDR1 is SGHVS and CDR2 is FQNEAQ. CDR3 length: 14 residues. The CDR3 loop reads CASSARTANYGYTF. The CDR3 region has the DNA TGTGCCAGCAGCGCGCGGACAGCTAACTATGGCTACACCTTC.

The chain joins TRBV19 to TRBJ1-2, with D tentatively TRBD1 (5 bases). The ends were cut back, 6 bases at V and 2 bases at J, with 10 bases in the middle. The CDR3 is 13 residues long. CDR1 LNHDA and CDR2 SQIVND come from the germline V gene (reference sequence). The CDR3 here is CASSARDNYGYTF. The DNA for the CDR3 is TGTGCCAGTAGCGCGAGGGACAACTATGGCTACACCTTC.